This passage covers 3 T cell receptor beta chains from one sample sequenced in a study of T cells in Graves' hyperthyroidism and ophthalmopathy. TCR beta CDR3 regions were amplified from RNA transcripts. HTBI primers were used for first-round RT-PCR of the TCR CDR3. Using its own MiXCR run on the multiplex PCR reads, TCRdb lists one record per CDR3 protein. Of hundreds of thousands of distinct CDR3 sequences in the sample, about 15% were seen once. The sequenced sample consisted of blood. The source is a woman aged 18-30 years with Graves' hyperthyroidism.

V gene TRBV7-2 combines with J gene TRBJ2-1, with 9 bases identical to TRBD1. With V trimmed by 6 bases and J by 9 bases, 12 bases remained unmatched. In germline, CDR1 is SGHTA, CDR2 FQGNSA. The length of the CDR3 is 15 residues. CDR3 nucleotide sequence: TGTGCCAGCAGGCCACCGGGACAGGGTATCGGTGAGCAGTTCTTC. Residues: CASRPPGQGIGEQFF.

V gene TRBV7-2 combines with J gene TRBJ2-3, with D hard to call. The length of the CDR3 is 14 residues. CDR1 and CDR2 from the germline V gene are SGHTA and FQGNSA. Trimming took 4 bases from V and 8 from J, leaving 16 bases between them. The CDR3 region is CASSSSFPWPTQYF. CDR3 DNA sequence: TGTGCCAGCAGCTCCTCGTTCCCGTGGCCTACGCAGTATTTT.

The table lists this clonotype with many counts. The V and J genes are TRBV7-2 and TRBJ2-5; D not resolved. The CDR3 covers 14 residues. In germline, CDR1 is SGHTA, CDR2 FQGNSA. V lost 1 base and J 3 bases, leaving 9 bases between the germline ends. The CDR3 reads CASSLVRVKETQYF. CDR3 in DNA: TGTGCCAGCAGCTTAGTTAGGGTGAAAGAGACCCAGTACTTC.